This T cell receptor beta chain was recovered during a study of blood T cell repertoires in COVID-19. The overall study: Acute and convalescent COVID-19 samples came from the United States, Italy and Spain.

Trimming pared 4 bases from V and 3 bases from J, leaving 10 bases between. Germline CDR1 reads SGHTA; CDR2 reads FQGNSA. The CDR3 totals 14 residues. Per the original methods: Reference gene primer amplification gave nucleated cell count estimates. Data came from immunoSEQ multiplex PCR; TCRdb stores just in-frame clones and leaves some out. V, J and clone size reflect that table, while D and trimming were determined from the DNA. Found here are 25,000 to 35,000 clones, 80% to 90% of them singletons; the top ten hold roughly 13%. This clonotype was obtained from a human donor in a cohort sampled during active COVID-19. The sequenced material came from peripheral blood. This chain uses TRBV7-2 with TRBJ1-5, with a tentative D call TRBD1 (6 bases). The CDR3 coding sequence is TGTGCCAGCAGCTCGGGACAAGTCAATCAGCCCCAGCATTTT. Translated, it gives CASSSGQVNQPQHF.